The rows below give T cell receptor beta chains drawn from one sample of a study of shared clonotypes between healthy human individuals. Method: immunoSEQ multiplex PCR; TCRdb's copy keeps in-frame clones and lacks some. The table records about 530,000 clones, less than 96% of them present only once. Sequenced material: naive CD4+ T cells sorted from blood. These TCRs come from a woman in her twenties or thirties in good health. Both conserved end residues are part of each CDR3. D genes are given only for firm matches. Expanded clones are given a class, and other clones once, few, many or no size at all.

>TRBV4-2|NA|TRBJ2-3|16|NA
TGTGCCAGCAGCCAAGATGTAGGAGGAAGGGTAGATACGCAGTATTTT
CASSQDVGGRVDTQYF
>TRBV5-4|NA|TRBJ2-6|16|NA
TGTGCCAGCAGCCCAGAGCTTGTCTCTGGGGCCAACGTCCTGACTTTC
CASSPELVSGANVLTF
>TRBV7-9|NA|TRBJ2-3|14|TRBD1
TGTGCCAGCAGCACCGGGACAGGAGATTATACGCAGTATTTT
CASSTGTGDYTQYF
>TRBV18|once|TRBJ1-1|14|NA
TGTGCCAGCTCACCACAGTCAGAGAACACTGAAGCTTTCTTT
CASSPQSENTEAFF
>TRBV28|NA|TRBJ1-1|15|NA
TGTGCCAGCAGTTGGTTGACAGGCCAGACGACTGAAGCTTTCTTT
CASSWLTGQTTEAFF
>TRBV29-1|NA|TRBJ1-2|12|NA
TGCAGCGTTGTTGGGGGGGACTATGGCTACACCTTC
CSVVGGDYGYTF
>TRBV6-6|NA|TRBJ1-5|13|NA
TGTGCCAGCACCCACGAGGGGATCCAGCCCCAGCATTTT
CASTHEGIQPQHF
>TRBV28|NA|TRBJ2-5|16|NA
TGTGCCAGCAGTTTATTCAGGGACCCGTACCAAGAGACCCAGTACTTC
CASSLFRDPYQETQYF
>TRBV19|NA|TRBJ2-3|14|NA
TGTGCCAGTAGACAGACGGGCCACCCAGATACGCAGTATTTT
CASRQTGHPDTQYF
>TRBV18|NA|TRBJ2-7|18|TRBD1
TGTGCCAGCTCACCACCGAACAGGGGGGTAATTGGGTCCTACGAGCAGTACTTC
CASSPPNRGVIGSYEQYF
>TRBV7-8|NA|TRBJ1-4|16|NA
TGTGCCAGCAGCTTAGACAGGGTCCCCCTTAATGAAAAACTGTTTTTT
CASSLDRVPLNEKLFF
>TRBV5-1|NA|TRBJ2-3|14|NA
TGCGCCAGCAGCTCCGGGACTAGCACAGATACGCAGTATTTT
CASSSGTSTDTQYF
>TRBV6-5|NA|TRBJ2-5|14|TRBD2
TGTGCCAGCACCACTCTAGCGGGAGGGCAGACCCTGTACTTC
CASTTLAGGQTLYF
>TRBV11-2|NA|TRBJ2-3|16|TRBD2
TGTGCCAGCAGCCCGGGACTAGCGGGAGGTGGAGATACGCAGTATTTT
CASSPGLAGGGDTQYF
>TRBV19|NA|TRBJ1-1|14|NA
TGTGCCAGTAGTATTGGACGGTCGAACACTGAAGCTTTCTTT
CASSIGRSNTEAFF
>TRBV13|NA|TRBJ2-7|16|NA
TGTGCCAGCAGCGGAGGTCTATCCCAATTCTCTTACGAGCAGTACTTC
CASSGGLSQFSYEQYF
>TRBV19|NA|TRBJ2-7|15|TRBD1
TGTGCCAGTAGTACTCGGACAGGGGGCGGCTACGAGCAGTACTTC
CASSTRTGGGYEQYF
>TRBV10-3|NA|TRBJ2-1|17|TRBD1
TGTGCCATGCGGACAGGGACCCTACCTCGGCCCTACAATGAGCAGTTCTTC
CAMRTGTLPRPYNEQFF
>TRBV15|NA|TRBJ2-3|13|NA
TGTGCCACCAGCAGACAGGGTACAGATACGCAGTATTTT
CATSRQGTDTQYF
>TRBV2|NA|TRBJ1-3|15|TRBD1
TGTGCCAGCAGTATAAGGACAGGCTCTGGAAACACCATATATTTT
CASSIRTGSGNTIYF
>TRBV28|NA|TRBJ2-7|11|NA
TGTGCCAGCAGTTCCGCCTACGAGCAGTACTTC
CASSSAYEQYF
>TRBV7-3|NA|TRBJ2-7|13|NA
TGTGCCAGCGGGACCAAGAGCTCCTACGAGCAGTACTTC
CASGTKSSYEQYF
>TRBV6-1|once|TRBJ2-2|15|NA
TGTGCCAGCAGTTTAGGGACCCATCCCCCCGGGGAGCTGTTTTTT
CASSLGTHPPGELFF
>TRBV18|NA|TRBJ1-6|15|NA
TGTGCCAGCTCACCTTCCGGGACACGTAATTCACCCCTCCACTTT
CASSPSGTRNSPLHF
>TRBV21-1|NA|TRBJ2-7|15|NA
TGTGCCAGCAGCAAAGACGTGGGAGGGCCCTCTGAGCAGTACTTC
CASSKDVGGPSEQYF
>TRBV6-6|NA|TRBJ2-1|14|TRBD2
TGTGCCAGCAGACTCCCGACTAGCGACAATGAGCAGTTCTTC
CASRLPTSDNEQFF
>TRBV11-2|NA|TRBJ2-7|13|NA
TGTGCCAGCAGCTTAGAATCTAGCGCCGAGCAGTACTTC
CASSLESSAEQYF
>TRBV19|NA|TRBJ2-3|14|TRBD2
TGTGCCAGTAGCGCGGGAGGGAACACAGATACGCAGTATTTT
CASSAGGNTDTQYF
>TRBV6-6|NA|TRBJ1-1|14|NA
TGTGCCAGCAGTTATGGGGCCGAGAACACTGAAGCTTTCTTT
CASSYGAENTEAFF
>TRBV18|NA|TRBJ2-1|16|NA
TGTGCCAGCTCATCACGCTCAAGGGACTCCTACAATGAGCAGTTCTTC
CASSSRSRDSYNEQFF
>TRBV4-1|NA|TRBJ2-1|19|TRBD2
TGCGCCAGCAGCCAATCTAGTCTAGCGGGAGTCTTAGGGTACAATGAGCAGTTCTTC
CASSQSSLAGVLGYNEQFF
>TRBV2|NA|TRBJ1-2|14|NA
TGTGCCAGCAGTGAGGAGACAGAATCCTATGGCTACACCTTC
CASSEETESYGYTF
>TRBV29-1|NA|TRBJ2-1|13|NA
TGCAGCGTTAGAGGGGGTTTGGTGAATGAGCAGTTCTTC
CSVRGGLVNEQFF
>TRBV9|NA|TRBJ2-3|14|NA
TGTGCCAGCAGCGTAGAGGGGGGACCATATACGCAGTATTTT
CASSVEGGPYTQYF
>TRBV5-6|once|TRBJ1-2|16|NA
TGTGCCAGCAGCTCGAGGAGGGAGAGTTTTGACTATGGCTACACCTTC
CASSSRRESFDYGYTF
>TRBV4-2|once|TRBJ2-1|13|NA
TGTGCCAGCAGCCAAGGGCGGAGCAATGAGCAGTTCTTC
CASSQGRSNEQFF
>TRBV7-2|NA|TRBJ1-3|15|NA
TGTGCCAGCAGCTTGCTAGGGACAAGTGAAAACACCATATATTTT
CASSLLGTSENTIYF
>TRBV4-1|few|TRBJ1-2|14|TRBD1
TGCGCCAGCAGCCAGGAGGACAGGAGGTATGGCTACACCTTC
CASSQEDRRYGYTF
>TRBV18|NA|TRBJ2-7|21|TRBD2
TGTGCCAGCTCACCTTCCAGTGGGAGGGAACGGAGGGCTAAGATTAACTACGAGCAGTACTTC
CASSPSSGRERRAKINYEQYF
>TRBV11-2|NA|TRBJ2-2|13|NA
TGTGCCAGCAGCGCCAGGGACCTCGGGGAGCTGTTTTTT
CASSARDLGELFF
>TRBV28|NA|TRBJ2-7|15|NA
TGTGCCAGCAGTCCCCAAGGGACGATCCCATACGAGCAGTACTTC
CASSPQGTIPYEQYF
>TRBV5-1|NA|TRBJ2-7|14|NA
TGCGCCAGCAGACCTGATCAAGGGAACTACGAGCAGTACTTC
CASRPDQGNYEQYF
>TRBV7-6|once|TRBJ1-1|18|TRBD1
TGTGCCAGCAGCTTACACGGAGTACTGACAGGGGGAGTCACTGAAGCTTTCTTT
CASSLHGVLTGGVTEAFF
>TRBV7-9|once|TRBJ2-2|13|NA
TGTGCCACCAGGACAGATAACACCGGGGAGCTGTTTTTT
CATRTDNTGELFF
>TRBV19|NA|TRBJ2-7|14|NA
TGTGCCAGTAGCCCCATGACAGGTACCTACGAGCAGTACTTC
CASSPMTGTYEQYF
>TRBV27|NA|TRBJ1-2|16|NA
TGTGCCAGCAGTCCGCCACCCTCCACAGGGACCTATGGCTACACCTTC
CASSPPPSTGTYGYTF
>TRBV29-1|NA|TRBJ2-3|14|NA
TGCAGCGTTGAGGCAGGGGTGGAAGGAGGTACGCAGTATTTT
CSVEAGVEGGTQYF
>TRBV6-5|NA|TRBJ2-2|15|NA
TGTGCCAGCAGTTACTGGGGGGAAGACACCGGGGAGCTGTTTTTT
CASSYWGEDTGELFF
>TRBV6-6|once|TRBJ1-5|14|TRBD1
TGTGCCAGCAGACCCGACAGGGACAATCAGCCCCAGCATTTT
CASRPDRDNQPQHF
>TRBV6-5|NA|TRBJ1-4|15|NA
TGTGCCAGCAGCCGGGACACAGCAACTAATGAAAAACTGTTTTTT
CASSRDTATNEKLFF
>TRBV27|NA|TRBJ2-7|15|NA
TGTGCCAGCAGCCCAGTTGGGGGACGGACCTACGAGCAGTACTTC
CASSPVGGRTYEQYF
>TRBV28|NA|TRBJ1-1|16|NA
TGTGCCAGCAGTCTAACCGGGACACCACAAAGTAGGGAAGCTTTCTTT
CASSLTGTPQSREAFF
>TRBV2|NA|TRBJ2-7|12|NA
TGTGCCAGCAGGTATACTGTCGCCGAGCAGTACTTC
CASRYTVAEQYF
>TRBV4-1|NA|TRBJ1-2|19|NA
TGCGCCAGCAGCCAAGATCAGGGCAGGGGAAGGTTAGGTGACTATGGCTACACCTTC
CASSQDQGRGRLGDYGYTF
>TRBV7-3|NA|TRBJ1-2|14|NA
TGTGCCAGCAGCTTAATGGGGACGGCGGATGGCTACACCTTC
CASSLMGTADGYTF